This TCR beta chain was identified in a study of cytomegalovirus exposure and HLA in healthy donors. PCR amplification relied on 60 Vbeta primers (plus 13 Jbeta primers). The repertoire was sequenced with immunoSEQ multiplex PCR; TCRdb's copy has only in-frame clones and lacks some. The table lists approximately 220,000 clones, nearly 80% of them singletons. Regarding this clone: Its antigen is as yet unknown.

Study-wide results and limits: A later analysis showed that HLA-associated TCR beta chains had undergone more clonal expansion than equally common others. In a later analysis, common viral pathogens appeared linked to several of the most significant clusters. A missense variant in DCLRE1C was later tied to TCR beta V- and J-gene trimming.

J gave up 1 base and V 8 bases, and 7 bases lay outside the gene matches. Germline-derived CDR1 and CDR2 are GTSNPN and SVGIG (reference sequence). The CDR3 spans 14 residues. The TCR comes from a man in his late teens or twenties in good health and CMV-seronegative. Sequencing input: PBMCs. V gene TRBV30 combines with J gene TRBJ1-1; 10 bases map to TRBD1. In DNA, the CDR3 is TGTGCCGGCCGGGACAGGGGAACGAACACTGAAGCTTTCTTT. Its translation is CAGRDRGTNTEAFF.